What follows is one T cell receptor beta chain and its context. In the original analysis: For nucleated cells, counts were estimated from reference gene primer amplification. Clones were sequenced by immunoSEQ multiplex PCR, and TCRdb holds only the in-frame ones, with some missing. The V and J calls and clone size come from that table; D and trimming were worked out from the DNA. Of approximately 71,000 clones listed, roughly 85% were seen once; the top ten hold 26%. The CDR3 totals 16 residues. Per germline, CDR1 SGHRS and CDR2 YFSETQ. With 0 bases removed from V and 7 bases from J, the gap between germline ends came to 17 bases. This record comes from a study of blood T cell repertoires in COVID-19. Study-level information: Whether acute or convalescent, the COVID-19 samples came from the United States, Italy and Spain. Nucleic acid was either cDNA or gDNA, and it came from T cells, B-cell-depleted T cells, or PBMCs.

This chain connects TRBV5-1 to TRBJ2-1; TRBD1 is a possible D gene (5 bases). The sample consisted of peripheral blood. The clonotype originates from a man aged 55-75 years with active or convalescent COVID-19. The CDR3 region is CASSLELGQGANEQFF. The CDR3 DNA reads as TGCGCCAGCAGCTTGGAGTTGGGCCAAGGGGCAAATGAGCAGTTCTTC. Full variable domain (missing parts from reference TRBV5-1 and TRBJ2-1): KAGVTQTPRYLIKTRGQQVTLSCSPISGHRSVSWYQQTPGQGLQFLFEYFSETQRNKGNFPGRFSGRQFSNSRSEMNVSTLELGDSALYLCASSLELGQGANEQFFGPGTRLTVL.